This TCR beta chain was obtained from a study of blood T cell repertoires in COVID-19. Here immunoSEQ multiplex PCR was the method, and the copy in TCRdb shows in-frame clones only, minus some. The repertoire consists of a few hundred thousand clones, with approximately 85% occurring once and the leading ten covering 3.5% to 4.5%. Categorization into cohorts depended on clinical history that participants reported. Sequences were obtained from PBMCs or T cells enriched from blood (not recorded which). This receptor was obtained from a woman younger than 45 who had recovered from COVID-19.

CDR3 coding DNA: TGTGCCACCTCAGGTGGAAGCTCCTACGAGCAGTACTTC. It translates to CATSGGSSYEQYF. The chain joins TRBV24-1 to TRBJ2-7; D unclear. V lost 9 bases to trimming and J lost 0 bases, with 11 bases between them. Germline V lookup: CDR1 KGHDR, CDR2 SFDVKD. The CDR3 loop spans 13 amino acids.